This TCR beta chain was sequenced in a study of post-analysis software for immune sequencing data. For the study at large: Courses of disease covered relapsing-remitting, secondary progressive and progressive-relapsing multiple sclerosis.

Germline V lookup: CDR1 SGHRS, CDR2 YFSETQ. V was pared by 1 base and J by 3 bases, with 10 bases between. The CDR3 extends over 14 amino acids. Findings of the study overall: F measure grouped same-batch samples tightly together. Higher frequency in patients than in controls was seen for about 5 TRBV segments, with TRBV5-6, TRBV5-1 and TRBV20-1 among them. Relative to controls, patients with multiple sclerosis showed significantly lower normalized Chao1 diversity.

Turning to this clonotype: Its cognate antigen is unknown.

Unique molecular identifiers were present in the TCR beta cDNA libraries. TCRdb re-called the PCR reads through MiXCR, storing one row per CDR3 protein. The sample records roughly 800,000 distinct CDR3 sequences, 46% being singletons. The chain recombines TRBV5-1 with TRBJ1-2; D gene uncertain. The clonotype comes from a girl between 10 and 17 years old with multiple sclerosis. Sequencing was done on a sample of blood. The chain's CDR3 is CASSLLIPHYGYTF. The DNA for the CDR3 is TGCGCCAGCAGCTTGCTGATACCCCACTATGGCTACACCTTC.